The source of this T cell receptor (beta chain) is a study of metastatic and nonmetastatic thyroid tumors. Across the study: For malignant and benign thyroid patients, tumor or nodule tissue and blood were the sources whose repertoires were compared.

The entire patient cohort was treatment-naive prior to thyroid surgery. Whole-study findings and limits: Malignant thyroid tumors reportedly exceeded benign nodules significantly in TCR beta diversity, with the difference appearing in blood and tumor.

Of note for this clone: Its antigen remains unidentified.

Germline CDR1 is LGHDT and CDR2 is YNNKEL (reference sequence). V lost 0 bases to trimming and J lost 3 bases; unmatched junction nucleotides: 7. This CDR3 comprises 17 residues. Per the original methods: CDR3 differences across clinicopathological groups were used to build a distant-metastasis classifier for papillary thyroid cancer. TCRdb re-called clones from the PCR reads using MiXCR. TCRdb's processing, not the study's, gives the V and J calls here. Of 20,000 to 25,000 clones in the sample, about a sixth are singletons; the top ten hold around 37%. The rearrangement joins TRBV3-1 to TRBJ2-3; TRBD2 matches 9 bases. The clonotype originates from a female donor with papillary thyroid cancer or a benign thyroid nodule (not recorded which). Some clones in this sample may be carry-over from other donors' samples. Sequencing input: blood. The CDR3 spells CASSQDPREGLTDTQYF. The CDR3 DNA reads as TGTGCCAGCAGCCAAGACCCGCGGGAGGGCCTGACAGATACGCAGTATTTT.